A selection of T cell receptor beta chains follows, all from one sample in a study of blood T cells in healthy people across ages. TCRdb independently ran MiXCR on the 5' RACE reads; one entry per CDR3 protein. The sample gives about 970,000 distinct CDR3 sequences, roughly half of which show up once; about a fifth is in the top ten. The sequenced sample consisted of blood. These receptors all come from a woman aged 60-75 years in good health. The CDR3 runs from the conserved cysteine through the conserved F or W. The order of the fields is CDR3 DNA, CDR3 protein, D gene, J gene, clone size, V gene. D genes are given only for firm matches. Some rows have no size entry. The others give once, few or many, or a class for an expanded clone.

cdr3_nt: TGCAGTGCTAGAGCTCATACCTCTGACGGGGGGGCTTACGAGCAGTACTTC
cdr3_aa: CSARAHTSDGGAYEQYF
d_call: TRBD2
j_call: TRBJ2-7
clone_size: -
v_call: TRBV20-1

cdr3_nt: TGTGCCAGCAGCTACCTTCGTAGCGGGAGTAATATGGAGACCCAGTACTTC
cdr3_aa: CASSYLRSGSNMETQYF
d_call: TRBD2
j_call: TRBJ2-5
clone_size: -
v_call: TRBV6-2/TRBV6-3

cdr3_nt: TGCGCCAGCAGCCAAAGGTTCGGGAGGGCCCGTAGCACCGGGGAGCTGTTTTTT
cdr3_aa: CASSQRFGRARSTGELFF
d_call: TRBD2
j_call: TRBJ2-2
clone_size: -
v_call: TRBV4-1

cdr3_nt: TGTGCCAGCAACATAGGTAGCACAGATACGCAGTATTTT
cdr3_aa: CASNIGSTDTQYF
d_call: -
j_call: TRBJ2-3
clone_size: -
v_call: TRBV3-1

cdr3_nt: TGCGCCAGCAGCTTCTCGGGGTGGAGGGATACGCAGTATTTT
cdr3_aa: CASSFSGWRDTQYF
d_call: -
j_call: TRBJ2-3
clone_size: few
v_call: TRBV5-1

cdr3_nt: TGCAGTGCTAGCGGGACCGGACAGGGGGTCCCATTAAGAACGCAGTATTTT
cdr3_aa: CSASGTGQGVPLRTQYF
d_call: TRBD1
j_call: TRBJ2-3
clone_size: -
v_call: TRBV20-1

cdr3_nt: TGCGCCAGCAGCCAGGACAGTAGGCCGTACGAGCAGTACTTC
cdr3_aa: CASSQDSRPYEQYF
d_call: -
j_call: TRBJ2-7
clone_size: -
v_call: TRBV4-1

cdr3_nt: TGTGCCACCCGAACCGGGACAACCACAGATACGCAGTATTTT
cdr3_aa: CATRTGTTTDTQYF
d_call: -
j_call: TRBJ2-3
clone_size: few
v_call: TRBV5-5

cdr3_nt: TGCGCCAGCAGCTTGGAGGCCAATGAGCAGTTCTTC
cdr3_aa: CASSLEANEQFF
d_call: -
j_call: TRBJ2-1
clone_size: few
v_call: TRBV5-1

cdr3_nt: TGCAGCGTCCTAGGAGGGACTCCTCGCGAGCAGTACTTC
cdr3_aa: CSVLGGTPREQYF
d_call: -
j_call: TRBJ2-7
clone_size: -
v_call: TRBV29-1

cdr3_nt: TGCAGCGGTGATGGGGCAGCGGGTAAGGAGCAGTTCTTC
cdr3_aa: CSGDGAAGKEQFF
d_call: -
j_call: TRBJ2-1
clone_size: -
v_call: TRBV29-1

cdr3_nt: TGTGCCAGCAGTCTAGCGGGAGGGCCGGACAATGAGCAGTTCTTC
cdr3_aa: CASSLAGGPDNEQFF
d_call: TRBD2
j_call: TRBJ2-1
clone_size: many
v_call: TRBV6-2/TRBV6-3

cdr3_nt: TGTGCCAGCAGCTTGATAGCGGGAGGATCCGGGGAGCTGTTTTTT
cdr3_aa: CASSLIAGGSGELFF
d_call: TRBD2
j_call: TRBJ2-2
clone_size: -
v_call: TRBV11-1

cdr3_nt: TGTGCCAGCAGTTGGACGGACAGGAATGAAAAACTGTTTTTT
cdr3_aa: CASSWTDRNEKLFF
d_call: TRBD1
j_call: TRBJ1-4
clone_size: -
v_call: TRBV6-2/TRBV6-3

cdr3_nt: TGCAGCGTTGAACTAGCGGAGACCCAAGAGACCCAGTACTTC
cdr3_aa: CSVELAETQETQYF
d_call: TRBD2
j_call: TRBJ2-5
clone_size: many
v_call: TRBV29-1

cdr3_nt: TGTGCCAGCAGCCCGAACCCGGGACAGTATAGCACAGATACGCAGTATTTT
cdr3_aa: CASSPNPGQYSTDTQYF
d_call: TRBD1
j_call: TRBJ2-3
clone_size: -
v_call: TRBV14

cdr3_nt: TGTGCCAGCAGTTTCTCACGACAGGGGAACTACGAGCAGTACTTC
cdr3_aa: CASSFSRQGNYEQYF
d_call: TRBD1
j_call: TRBJ2-7
clone_size: -
v_call: TRBV12-3/TRBV12-4

cdr3_nt: TGCGCCAGCAGCCAGGAAATGATGTACGAGCAGTACTTC
cdr3_aa: CASSQEMMYEQYF
d_call: -
j_call: TRBJ2-7
clone_size: -
v_call: TRBV4-1

cdr3_nt: TGTGCCAGCAGTCGAATTGGGAGGGGCTCCTACAATGAGCAGTTCTTC
cdr3_aa: CASSRIGRGSYNEQFF
d_call: TRBD2
j_call: TRBJ2-1
clone_size: -
v_call: TRBV6-1

cdr3_nt: TGTGCCAGCAGCGGACAGGGGGCTATCTATGGCTACACCTTC
cdr3_aa: CASSGQGAIYGYTF
d_call: TRBD1
j_call: TRBJ1-2
clone_size: -
v_call: TRBV2

cdr3_nt: TGTGCCAGCAGCCAAGAGATGGAGACCCAGTACTTC
cdr3_aa: CASSQEMETQYF
d_call: -
j_call: TRBJ2-5
clone_size: -
v_call: TRBV3-1

cdr3_nt: TGTGCCACCAGCAGAGTTGGGCCTGGCACCGGGGAGCTGTTTTTT
cdr3_aa: CATSRVGPGTGELFF
d_call: -
j_call: TRBJ2-2
clone_size: -
v_call: TRBV15